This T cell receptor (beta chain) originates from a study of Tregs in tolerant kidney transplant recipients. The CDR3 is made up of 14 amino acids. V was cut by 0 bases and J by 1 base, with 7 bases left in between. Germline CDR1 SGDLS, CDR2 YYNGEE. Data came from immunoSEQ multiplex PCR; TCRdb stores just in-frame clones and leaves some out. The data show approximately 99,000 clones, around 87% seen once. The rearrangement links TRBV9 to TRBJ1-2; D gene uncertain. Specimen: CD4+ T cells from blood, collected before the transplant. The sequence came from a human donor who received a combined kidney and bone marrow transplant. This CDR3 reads CASSVGRDNYGYTF. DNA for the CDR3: TGTGCCAGCAGCGTAGGGAGAGATAACTATGGCTACACCTTC.